Listed here are 25 T cell receptor beta chains from one sample, sequenced in a study of HIV-infected patients and healthy controls. TCRdb redid the calling of the 5' RACE reads with MiXCR, one entry per CDR3 protein. The sample has about 67,000 distinct CDR3 sequences, about a sixth seen once. Sequencing was carried out using CD4+ T cells from blood. These receptors were collected from a human donor in good health.

The chain couples TRBV7-2 to TRBJ1-5; D unclear. V was trimmed by 2 bases and J by 0 bases, leaving 8 bases between them. Germline V gene sequence: CDR1 SGHTA, CDR2 FQGNSA. The CDR3 has 15 residues. CDR3 DNA sequence: TGTGCCAGCAGCTTAAAAGCATATAGCAATCAGCCCCAGCATTTT. This encodes CASSLKAYSNQPQHF.

This clonotype came up many times. This chain connects TRBV27 to TRBJ2-7; 10 bases line up with TRBD2. The V gene's germline CDR1 is MNHEY and CDR2 SMNVEV (reference sequence). The CDR3 sequence is 15 residues long. V was clipped by 3 bases and J by 6 bases; unmatched bases: 8. The CDR3 sequence is CASSFYTSGTSEQYF. CDR3 sequence (DNA): TGTGCCAGCAGTTTCTATACTAGCGGGACGAGCGAGCAGTACTTC.

This clonotype was picked up one time. The genes are TRBV29-1 and TRBJ1-5; D is undetermined. Looked up from germline, CDR1 is SQVTM and CDR2 is ANQGSEA. V dropped 6 bases and J dropped 5 bases, with 17 bases sitting between them. This CDR3 comprises 14 residues. The CDR3 loop reads CSVILDGRDQPQHF. CDR3 in DNA: TGCAGCGTCATACTAGACGGTCGAGATCAGCCCCAGCATTTT.

This clonotype was counted a few times. The gene calls are TRBV7-3 and TRBJ2-1; perhaps TRBD1 as D (7 bases). The germline CDR1 and CDR2 sequences are SGHTA and FQGTGA. CDR3 length equals 15 residues. V shed 6 bases and J shed 7 bases, with 19 bases lying between them. CDR3 coding DNA: TGTGCCAGCAGACACACAGGGGAGGCGTTGAATGAGCAGTTCTTC. It translates to CASRHTGEALNEQFF.

The CDR3 DNA is TGTGCCAGCAGCTTAGCAGGGGTCAGACAGCCCCAGCATTTT. Translation gives CASSLAGVRQPQHF. The chain couples TRBV11-2 to TRBJ1-5; D may be TRBD1 (6 bases). The CDR3 consists of 14 residues. Germline loops: CDR1 SGHAT, CDR2 FQNNGV. Trimming removed 1 base at V and 7 bases at J, with 11 bases between.

Only a few counts were recorded for this clonotype. CDR3 coding DNA: TGTGCCAGCAGTTTATTTTGGAACAGCTCCTACAATGAGCAGTTCTTC. It translates to CASSLFWNSSYNEQFF. This chain connects TRBV27 to TRBJ2-1; D not resolved. Germline-derived CDR1 and CDR2 are MNHEY and SMNVEV (reference sequence). This CDR3 is built from 16 residues. Trimming took off 1 base at V and 0 bases at J, with 10 bases between the two ends.

This chain uses TRBV18 with TRBJ2-4; D not resolved. The CDR3 spans 15 residues. Trimming left V 3 bases short and J 0 bases short, with 9 bases between. CDR1 and CDR2 from the germline V gene are KGHSH and LQKENI. The CDR3 region is CASSPPTKAKNIQYF. The CDR3 nucleotides are TGTGCCAGCTCACCCCCGACCAAAGCCAAAAACATTCAGTACTTC. Supplemented by reference TRBV18 and TRBJ2-4, the full variable domain reads NAGVMQNPRHLVRRRGQEARLRCSPMKGHSHVYWYRQLPEEGLKFMVYLQKENIIDESGMPKERFSAEFPKEGPSILRIQQVVRGDSAAYFCASSPPTKAKNIQYFGAGTRLSVL.

The chain has TRBV9 and TRBJ2-5, with 7 bases aligning to TRBD1. The CDR3 sequence is 15 residues long. Per the germline V gene, CDR1 is SGDLS and CDR2 is YYNGEE. Trimming removed 3 bases from V and 3 bases from J; junction bases left unmatched: 8. The CDR3 DNA sequence: TGTGCCAGCAGCGGGACCGGGACAGAAAAAGAGACCCAGTACTTC. It encodes CASSGTGTEKETQYF.

The J gene is TRBJ2-4, the V gene TRBV11-1, with 10 bases identical to TRBD2. The CDR3 covers 15 residues. The germline V gene encodes CDR1 SGHAT and CDR2 FQDESV (reference sequence). The V and J ends lost 5 bases and 1 base, in that order; junction bases with no gene match: 2. CDR3 sequence reads: CASSGTSVAKNIQYF. The CDR3 bases are TGTGCCAGCAGCGGGACTAGCGTCGCCAAAAACATTCAGTACTTC.

This chain's CDR3 is CASSRQGSSYNSPLHF. The DNA for the CDR3 is TGTGCCAGCAGCAGACAGGGGAGCTCCTATAATTCACCCCTCCACTTT. The chain links TRBV7-8 to TRBJ1-6, with 8 bases identical to TRBD1. J gave up 0 bases and V 5 bases, and 3 bases lay outside the gene matches. The CDR3 sequence is 16 residues long. Germline CDR1 and CDR2: SGHVS and FQNEAQ.

This chain connects TRBV24-1 to TRBJ2-1; 8 bases align to TRBD2. The J segment lost 7 bases and the V segment lost 12 bases, leaving 13 bases of the junction unmatched. Germline V CDR1 and CDR2: KGHDR, SFDVKD. The CDR3 sequence is 14 residues long. The CDR3 DNA sequence: TGTGCCTGCCAGTCAGCGGGAGTGAGGAATGAGCAGTTCTTC. This sequence encodes CACQSAGVRNEQFF.

This chain links TRBV7-8 with TRBJ1-6; D gene uncertain. In germline, CDR1 is SGHVS, CDR2 FQNEAQ. V was clipped by 1 base and J by 5 bases, with 12 bases between them. The CDR3 totals 16 residues. DNA of the CDR3: TGTGCCAGCAGCTTAGAGCTAGTAGTGAATAATTCACCCCTCCACTTT. Protein sequence: CASSLELVVNNSPLHF.

The J gene is TRBJ2-3, the V gene TRBV20-1; D may match TRBD1 or TRBD2 (6 bases each). Germline V gene data show CDR1 as DFQATT and CDR2 as SNEGSKA (reference sequence). Between the trimmed V and J ends, which lost 3 bases and 7 bases, there was a span of 11 bases. CDR3 length equals 12 residues. The CDR3 here is CSASSGGHTQYF. The CDR3 bases are TGCAGTGCTAGTTCTGGGGGGCATACGCAGTATTTT.

This clonotype was counted ten times or more. The chain couples TRBV19 to TRBJ1-5, with a tentative D call TRBD1 (5 bases). This CDR3 is built from 14 residues. Trimming left V 5 bases short and J 1 base short, with 9 bases between. CDR1 LNHDA and CDR2 SQIVND come from the germline V gene (reference sequence). The CDR3 sequence is CASSLSGSNQPQHF. The CDR3 DNA reads TGTGCCAGTAGTCTGTCAGGGAGCAATCAGCCCCAGCATTTT.

The rearrangement uses TRBV5-6 and TRBJ2-1, with TRBD2 identical over 7 bases. V was pared by 6 bases and J by 1 base, with 19 bases of the junction left unmatched. The CDR3 totals 19 residues. CDR1 is SGHDT and CDR2 is YYEEEE in the germline V gene. In DNA, the CDR3 is TGTGCCAGCACCCCCCTACTTCCGGGCCGGGACTATTCCTACAATGAGCAGTTCTTC. This codes for CASTPLLPGRDYSYNEQFF.

This chain connects TRBV11-1 to TRBJ2-1; D perhaps matches TRBD2 (5 bases). The CDR3 contains 13 residues. Germline assignment: CDR1 SGHAT and CDR2 FQDESV (reference sequence). Trimming stripped 2 bases from V and 8 bases from J, with 10 bases between. The chain's CDR3 is CASSLLGSHEQFF. The CDR3 DNA is TGTGCCAGCAGCTTATTGGGGAGCCATGAGCAGTTCTTC. The variable domain in full, completed from reference TRBV11-1 and TRBJ2-1, reads EAEVAQSPRYKITEKSQAVAFWCDPISGHATLYWYRQILGQGPELLVQFQDESVVDDSQLPKDRFSAERLKGVDSTLKIQPAELGDSAMYLCASSLLGSHEQFFGPGTRLTVL.

The V and J genes are TRBV19 and TRBJ2-3, with a tentative D call TRBD1 (5 bases). This CDR3 contains 14 residues. Between the trimmed V and J ends, which lost 7 bases and 0 bases, there was a span of 11 bases. Germline V CDR1 and CDR2: LNHDA, SQIVND (reference sequence). CDR3 nucleotide sequence: TGTGCCAGTACCATCGGACATAGCACAGATACGCAGTATTTT. Its protein product is CASTIGHSTDTQYF.

Ten or more counts support this clonotype. Sequence at one end of the junction differs from germline and may be a read error. The rearrangement joins TRBV28 to TRBJ2-1; 7 nucleotides line up with TRBD2. Germline-derived CDR1 and CDR2 are MDHEN and SYDVKM. The CDR3 is 15 amino acids. The CDR3 here is CASSATSAGSEASAF. Written as DNA, the CDR3 is TGTGCCAGCAGCGCAACTAGCGCCGGCTCAGAGGCGAGTGCGTTC.

The chain employs TRBV5-1 and TRBJ2-5, with TRBD2 matching 9 bases. This CDR3 is built from 15 residues. Germline CDR1 reads SGHRS; CDR2 reads YFSETQ. V shed 1 base and J 5 bases; nucleotides not matched to a gene: 6. CDR3 in DNA: TGCGCCAGCAGCTTGACTAGCGGGTACGTCGAGACCCAGTACTTC. Its translation: CASSLTSGYVETQYF. Looking up the rest from reference TRBV5-1 and TRBJ2-5 gives the full variable domain: KAGVTQTPRYLIKTRGQQVTLSCSPISGHRSVSWYQQTPGQGLQFLFEYFSETQRNKGNFPGRFSGRQFSNSRSEMNVSTLELGDSALYLCASSLTSGYVETQYFGPGTRLLVL.

V usage is TRBV6-1 and J usage is TRBJ2-6; either TRBD1 or TRBD2 may supply D (5 bases each). Trimming shortened V by 8 bases and J by 1 base, and 12 bases separated the two germline ends. Per germline, CDR1 MNHNS and CDR2 SASEGT. The CDR3 sequence is 15 residues long. CDR3 in DNA: TGTGCCAGCGTGGGAGAGGGGTCTGGGGCCAACGTCCTGACTTTC. It codes for CASVGEGSGANVLTF.

This clonotype was recorded many times. The rearrangement links TRBV27 to TRBJ2-2; weak D call: TRBD1 (6 bases). V was pared by 6 bases and J by 0 bases, with 17 bases between. The germline V gene has CDR1 MNHEY and CDR2 SMNVEV (reference sequence). The CDR3 sequence is 17 residues long. DNA of the CDR3: TGTGCCAGCAGCCGGCGTCCCCAGGGGTCGAACACCGGGGAGCTGTTTTTT. This encodes CASSRRPQGSNTGELFF.

The rearrangement uses TRBV7-9 and TRBJ2-7; D gene unclear. CDR1 SEHNR and CDR2 FQNEAQ come from the germline V gene (reference sequence). V lost 1 base, J lost 0 bases, and 10 bases lay in between. The CDR3 covers 15 residues. DNA of the CDR3: TGTGCCAGCAGCTTAGTACCCACCGACTCCTACGAGCAGTACTTC. Amino acid sequence: CASSLVPTDSYEQYF.

This clonotype was seen ten or more times. The J gene is TRBJ2-2, the V gene TRBV5-1, with no clear D. CDR3 length: 15 amino acids. The germline CDR1 and CDR2 sequences are SGHRS and YFSETQ. The V and J ends lost 0 bases and 0 bases respectively, with 6 bases between them. In DNA, the CDR3 is TGCGCCAGCAGCTTGGCAGCAGCGAACACCGGGGAGCTGTTTTTT. Protein product: CASSLAAANTGELFF.

The genes are TRBV29-1 and TRBJ1-4; D ambiguous. There are 12 residues in the CDR3. Germline V gene sequence: CDR1 SQVTM, CDR2 ANQGSEA. The germline V and J ends were trimmed by 4 bases and 5 bases, with 8 bases remaining between them. Here the CDR3 DNA reads TGCAGCGTTGTTTCGGGGAATGAAAAACTGTTTTTT. This encodes CSVVSGNEKLFF.

The gene calls are TRBV6-2 or TRBV6-3 and TRBJ1-5, with D uncertain. CDR3 length equals 14 residues. Germline lookup yields CDR1 MNHEY and CDR2 SVGEGT. V lost 8 bases to trimming and J lost 3 bases, with 14 bases between them. CDR3 nucleotide sequence: TGTGCCAGCTCTCAAGACGGCCTCAATCAGCCCCAGCATTTT. This gives the protein CASSQDGLNQPQHF.